This T cell receptor (beta chain) is from a study of graft-versus-host responses after intestinal transplantation. TCRdb keeps only in-frame clones here, not all; method: immunoSEQ multiplex PCR. The table shows about 40,000 clones, with about 89% occurring only once. Study-level results: Recipient-marrow GvH clones were detected, some having first appeared in ileum or blood. Early post-transplant declines in HvG were associated with peak levels of circulating GvH clones.

As for this clone: Its target is unknown. Different DNA sequences within this sample yield the same CDR3.

The sample was PBMCs, taken approximately 320 days after intestinal transplant. The receptor was derived from a human patient who received an intestinal transplant, so some T cells may come from the graft donor.

CDR3 sequence reads: CASSPDVPGEAGNTIYF. In DNA form, the CDR3 reads TGTGCCAGCAGCCCTGATGTCCCGGGGGAGGCTGGAAACACCATATATTTT. This sequence joins TRBV9 and TRBJ1-3; tentative D call: TRBD1 (5 bases). The germline V and J ends were trimmed by 4 bases and 2 bases, with 19 bases remaining between them. Germline V lookup: CDR1 SGDLS, CDR2 YYNGEE. The CDR3 extends over 17 amino acids.